This T cell receptor beta chain is drawn from a study of T cell changes during pregnancy in multiple sclerosis. TCRdb's copy holds only in-frame clones and misses some; the assay was immunoSEQ multiplex PCR. The sample shows more than 45,000 clones, 94% of them seen only once. The V segment lost 5 bases and the J segment 4 bases; nucleotides outside the gene matches: 7. There are 15 residues in the CDR3. The germline CDR1 and CDR2 sequences are SEHNR and FQNEAQ (reference sequence). This receptor was obtained from a female donor with multiple sclerosis, enrolled in a pregnancy study. This chain links TRBV7-9 with TRBJ1-2; 10 nucleotides agree with TRBD1. The input for sequencing was CD4+ T cells from peripheral blood mononuclear cells, taken in the first trimester of pregnancy. CDR3 in DNA: TGTGCCAGCAGCCAAGGGACAGGGGAGGGCTATGGCTACACCTTC. Translating gives CASSQGTGEGYGYTF.